This passage covers 32 T cell receptor delta chains from one sample sequenced in a study of DNA immune sequencing with unique molecular identifiers. Genomic DNA underwent 32-plex PCR targeting all 8 TRDV and 4 TRDJ genes. In around 3 barcoding PCR cycles, molecules received a 12-nucleotide UMI, then adapter PCR followed. TCRdb re-called the multiplex PCR reads via CATT. This table holds some 2,000 delta-chain clones, about 19% found once. Sequencing input: gamma-delta T cells from PBMCs. These receptors were collected from a human donor in good health.

This clone is medium-sized within its sample. The chain joins TRDV2 to TRDJ1; 9 bases map to TRDD3. J was trimmed by 4 bases and V by 3 bases; bases with no gene match: 11. This CDR3 has 16 amino acids. Germline assignment: CDR1 GEAIGNYY and CDR2 EKD. CDR3 in amino acids: CACDLLGDEGGDKLIF. CDR3 coding DNA: TGTGCCTGTGACTTACTGGGGGACGAAGGGGGCGATAAACTCATCTTT.

This clone has a handful of counts. CDR3 sequence: CALGEPSTQYTDKLIF. The CDR3 DNA sequence: TGTGCTCTTGGGGAACCTTCTACGCAGTACACCGATAAACTCATCTTT. The chain has TRDV1 and TRDJ1; no clear D. V lost 1 base and J 0 bases, leaving 12 bases between the germline ends. Germline-derived CDR1 and CDR2 are TSWWSYY and QGS. This CDR3 spans 16 amino acids.

This clone was seen just once. The TCRdb protein, from a much larger clone, departs from this DNA's translation at residue 13, likely by read error; the protein shown derives from the DNA. This chain connects TRDV2 to TRDJ1, with D perhaps TRDD3 (6 bases). Germline CDR1 is GEAIGNYY and CDR2 is EKD. There are 15 residues in the CDR3. CDR3 sequence (DNA): TGTGCCTGTGACACAGCGGGCGGGACGAGGGATAAAATCATCTTT. Residues: CACDTAGGTRDKIIF.

A few counts support this clone. Only one base separates this from a far larger clonotype, so it likely reflects a read error. Other DNA sequences in the same sample also yield this CDR3. The V and J genes are TRDV2 and TRDJ1, with 10 bases matching TRDD3. Per germline, CDR1 GEAIGNYY and CDR2 EKD. There are 19 residues in the CDR3. Written as DNA, the CDR3 is TGTGCTTGTGACACCTATGGGGGATACAAGGGCCTTGCGACCGATAAACTCATCTTT. Its translation is CACDTYGGYKGLATDKLIF.

V and J are TRDV1 and TRDJ1; TRDD3 aligns across 9 bases. Germline lookup yields CDR1 TSWWSYY and CDR2 QGS. Unmatched junction bases numbered 27, after V lost 1 base and J lost 3 bases. The CDR3 loop spans 23 amino acids. CDR3 DNA: TGTGCTCTTGGGGAACAGTTTGGATCTTCTCCCTTTGCTGGGGGATTATCGGCCGATAAACTCATCTTT. Translation: CALGEQFGSSPFAGGLSADKLIF.

This clone was observed a few times. A far larger clone is a single base away, which makes a read error likely. The J gene is TRDJ1, the V gene TRDV2; 9 bases match TRDD3. The V segment lost 0 bases and the J segment 4 bases; nucleotides outside the gene matches: 17. CDR1 and CDR2 from the germline V gene are GEAIGNYY and EKD. The CDR3 extends over 19 amino acids. DNA for the CDR3: TGTGCCTGTGACACCGTGGGAAACTTGGGGATACGTGACGACGATAAACTCATCTTT. It codes for CACDTVGNLGIRDDDKLIF.

This clone is deemed medium-sized. The J gene is TRDJ1, the V gene TRDV2, with 9 bases lining up with TRDD3. V lost 0 bases and J lost 0; bases outside the gene matches: 16. Per the germline V gene, CDR1 is GEAIGNYY and CDR2 is EKD. The CDR3 is 20 residues long. CDR3 DNA: TGTGCCTGTGACACCGTTCTGCGAGGGGGGGATACAAGGTACACCGATAAACTCATCTTT. Translation gives CACDTVLRGGDTRYTDKLIF.

The chain couples TRDV1 to TRDJ1, with D maybe TRDD3 (6 bases). The CDR3 runs 19 residues. CDR1 and CDR2 from the germline V gene are TSWWSYY and QGS. The V and J ends lost 0 bases and 0 bases respectively, with 20 bases between them. The CDR3 nucleotides are TGTGCTCTTGGGGAACTAAGAGGGATAGCGTTAGGGTACACCGATAAACTCATCTTT. Encoded protein: CALGELRGIALGYTDKLIF.

Details on this clone: Different DNA sequences within this sample yield the same CDR3. This chain uses TRDV3 with TRDJ1; the D is unclear. Per the germline V gene, CDR1 is TVYSNPD and CDR2 is GDNSRS (reference sequence). The CDR3 consists of 11 residues. The CDR3 sequence: CAYGRTDKLIF. The CDR3 DNA is TGTGCGTATGGGCGCACCGATAAACTCATCTTT. The whole variable domain, remainder taken from reference TRDV3 and TRDJ1, is CDKVTQSSPDQTVASGSEVVLLCTYDTVYSNPDLFWYRIRPDYSFQFVFYGDNSRSEGADFTQGRFSVKHILTQKAFHLVISPVRTEDSATYYCAYGRTDKLIFGKGTRVTVEP.

Details on this clone: Only one base separates this from a far larger clonotype, so it likely reflects a read error. The sample has other DNA sequences that encode this CDR3 too. The gene calls are TRDV2 and TRDJ1, with TRDD3 identical over 9 bases. Germline V CDR1 and CDR2: GEAIGNYY, EKD. The CDR3 sequence is 20 residues long. The CDR3 DNA follows: TGTGCCTGTGACACCGTTTCTCGAGGTACTGGGGGAGAGAACACCGATAAACTTATCTTT. Translated, it gives CACDTVSRGTGGENTDKLIF.

As regards this clone: The TCRdb protein comes from a much larger clone and disagrees with this DNA's translation at residue 14, likely due to a read error; the protein given here is derived from the DNA. The chain employs TRDV2 and TRDJ1, with 10 bases aligning to TRDD3. The CDR3 contains 19 residues. With 0 bases clipped from V and 3 bases from J, the junction kept 15 bases outside the gene matches. CDR1 is GEAIGNYY, CDR2 EKD, per germline. This CDR3 is CACDTYGGYKGLASDKLIF. DNA for the CDR3: TGTGCCTGTGACACCTATGGGGGATACAAGGGCCTTGCGTCCGATAAACTCATCTTT.

This clone counts as medium-sized. V gene TRDV2 combines with J gene TRDJ1; no clear D gene. The CDR3 loop spans 16 amino acids. The V gene's germline CDR1 is GEAIGNYY and CDR2 EKD. V lost 0 bases and J 11 bases, leaving 24 bases between the germline ends. CDR3 DNA: TGTGCCTGTGACACCCTCTCTTCTGCGCAACTGCCAAGGCTCATCTTT. It translates to CACDTLSSAQLPRLIF.

The rearrangement joins TRDV2 to TRDJ1; 12 bases are shared with TRDD3. The CDR3 length is 24 residues. Trimming at V came to 0 bases and at J to 0 bases, leaving 25 bases not matched to a gene. Per germline, CDR1 GEAIGNYY and CDR2 EKD. CDR3 nucleotides: TGTGCCTGTGACACCGTCTCGCTGGGGGATACGGGGGGTCGGGCGGGGGGGTACACCGATAAACTCATCTTT. Its translation: CACDTVSLGDTGGRAGGYTDKLIF.

In this sample, this clone turned up a few times. This sequence is one base from a far larger clone and is likely a read error. This chain joins TRDV2 and TRDJ1; possibly TRDD3 for D (6 bases). The CDR3 contains 17 residues. Germline V gives CDR1 GEAIGNYY, CDR2 EKD. CDR3 bases: TGTGCCTGTGACTCCGCCGATTGGGGGGAAAACACCGATAACCTCATCTTT. It yields the protein CACDSADWGENTDNLIF.

This clone came up a few times. A far larger clone lies a single base away; this is likely a read error. The genes are TRDV1 and TRDJ2; no definite D call. The CDR3 consists of 14 residues. The germline gives CDR1 TSWWSYY, CDR2 QGS. The CDR3 DNA reads TGTGCTCTGGTCCGGCGTGGCTGGCCGGCACAATTCTTCTTT. The encoded protein is CALVRRGWPAQFFF.

This clone was counted only a few times. The genes are TRDV1 and TRDJ1; TRDD3 agrees at 9 bases. The V and J ends lost 3 bases and 2 bases, in that order; junction bases with no gene match: 16. The CDR3 sequence is 19 residues long. The V gene's germline CDR1 is TSWWSYY and CDR2 QGS. CDR3 DNA: TGTGCTCTTGGGGACGTCTATTCCTACCCACTGGGGGAGACCGATAAACTCATCTTT. The encoded protein is CALGDVYSYPLGETDKLIF.

Comments on this clone: No DNA is shown, since the ends of the CDR3 on it are uncertain; the CDR3 is the one TCRdb lists. CDR3 residues: CSVLLCSKRFRWGPTDTDKLIF. The rearrangement links TRAV29/DV5 to TRDJ1; the table's TRDD3 call for D was not verified on the DNA. CDR1 is NSMFDY and CDR2 is ISSIKDK in the germline V gene. The CDR3 spans 22 residues, counting both ends.

For this clone: This may be a read error: a much more frequent sequence differs by one nucleotide. The chain recombines TRDV2 with TRDJ3; TRDD3 matches at 8 bases. Germline values: CDR1 GEAIGNYY, CDR2 EKD. This CDR3 has 21 residues. For the CDR3, the DNA is TGTGCCTGTGACTCGGCGGCGTTACTGGGGGCCTCAACCTGGTACACCCGACAGATGTTTTTC. It is translated as CACDSAALLGASTWYTRQMFF.

This rearrangement joins TRDV2 to TRDJ1, with a weak D call TRDD3 (6 bases). The CDR3 extends over 15 amino acids. Trimming took off 3 bases at V and 3 bases at J, with 16 bases between the two ends. CDR1 is GEAIGNYY and CDR2 is EKD in the germline V gene. The CDR3 reads CACDPLMGAPDKLIF. For the CDR3, the DNA is TGTGCCTGTGACCCTCTGATGGGGGCCCCCGATAAACTCATCTTT.

With regard to this clone: One end of the junction varies from germline; a read error may be responsible. The chain has TRDV2 and TRDJ3, with 9 bases fitting TRDD3. The V gene's germline CDR1 is GEAIGNYY and CDR2 EKD. The CDR3 length is 19 residues. This chain's CDR3 is CACYTGGYRESWDTRQMFF. Written as DNA, the CDR3 is TGTGCCTGTTACACCGGGGGATACAGGGAGTCCTGGGACACCCGACAGATGTTTTTC.

This chain links TRDV2 with TRDJ1, with D possibly matching TRDD3 (6 bases). V was shortened by 0 bases and J by 4 bases, with 17 bases between the two germline ends. The CDR3 sequence is 16 residues long. Germline V gene data show CDR1 as GEAIGNYY and CDR2 as EKD. CDR3 residues: CACDTVGMRGSDKLIF. As DNA, the CDR3 is TGTGCCTGTGACACCGTGGGGATGAGAGGCAGCGATAAACTCATCTTT.

This clone is judged large. The J gene is TRDJ3, the V gene TRDV2; D remains unclear. Germline loops: CDR1 GEAIGNYY, CDR2 EKD. Trimming pared 1 base from V and 0 bases from J, leaving 15 bases between. The CDR3 covers 19 residues. Here the CDR3 reads CACDTVFPGHSWDTRQMFF. The DNA for the CDR3 is TGTGCCTGTGACACGGTTTTTCCGGGTCACTCCTGGGACACCCGACAGATGTTTTTC.

This clone was observed a handful of times. The CDR3 loop is CALGAQGPARSLLVLGDTDKLIF. In DNA form, the CDR3 reads TGTGCTCTTGGGGCCCAAGGCCCCGCCCGGTCCCTCCTAGTACTGGGGGATACCGATAAACTCATCTTT. V gene TRDV1 combines with J gene TRDJ1; TRDD3 matches at 10 bases. CDR3 size: 23 residues. V gave up 4 bases and J gave up 2 bases; unmatched junction bases: 28. The V gene's germline CDR1 is TSWWSYY and CDR2 QGS.

This clone was counted once. This clone may be a read error of a much larger clone one base away. Other nucleotide sequences from this sample produce the same CDR3. CDR3 in amino acids: CACDRLSLPPGFGGSTGGLSYTDKLIF. For the CDR3, the DNA is TGTGCCTGTGACCGGCTATCCCTTCCGCCGGGGTTTGGAGGTAGTACTGGGGGATTATCGTACACCGATAAACTCATCTTT. This chain uses TRDV2 with TRDJ1; 10 bases are shared with TRDD3. With 3 bases clipped from V and 0 bases from J, the junction kept 39 bases outside the gene matches. This CDR3 contains 27 residues. Germline-derived CDR1 and CDR2 are GEAIGNYY and EKD.

In its sample, this clone ranks as medium-sized. The chain combines TRDV2 with TRDJ1; tentative D call: TRDD2 (6 bases). Trimming left V 1 base short and J 0 bases short, with 23 bases between. The germline gives CDR1 GEAIGNYY, CDR2 EKD. CDR3 size: 19 residues. The CDR3 coding sequence is TGTGCCTGTGACACGGGAGCCTTCCCCTTTAGGGGGTACACCGATAAACTCATCTTT. Residues: CACDTGAFPFRGYTDKLIF.

This clone has more than one count but fewer than ten. The likely explanation is a read error, given a far larger clone one base away. The chain joins TRDV1 to TRDJ1; TRDD2 might be the D (5 bases). V was trimmed by 4 bases and J by 0 bases, leaving 24 bases between them. The germline V gene encodes CDR1 TSWWSYY and CDR2 QGS. CDR3 length: 19 residues. The CDR3 region is CALGAFYYDCGLYTDKLIF. CDR3 bases: TGTGCTCTTGGGGCCTTCTACTACGACTGTGGGTTATACACCGATAAACTCATCTTT.

This clone came up a few times. A far larger clone is off by one base, so a read error is likely. The same CDR3 arises from other DNA sequences in this sample as well. The chain joins TRAV38-2/DV8 to TRDJ1, with TRDD3 matching over 12 bases. This CDR3 spans 16 amino acids. Germline lookup yields CDR1 TSESDYY and CDR2 QEAYKQQN. The CDR3: CAYCLPTGGYPDKLIF. The CDR3 DNA follows: TGTGCTTATTGCCTTCCTACTGGGGGATACCCCGATAAACTAATCTTT.

About this clone: The protein that TCRdb holds for this DNA derives from a much larger clone and differs from the translated DNA at residue 16, which likely indicates a read error; the protein shown here is translated from the DNA. The J gene is TRDJ2, the V gene TRDV2, with TRDD3 identical over 10 bases. Per germline, CDR1 GEAIGNYY and CDR2 EKD. The CDR3 runs 18 residues. CDR3 in DNA: TGTGCCTGTGACACCGTCCTACTGGGGGATCCAGGCACCGATAAACGCATCTTT. Its protein is CACDTVLLGDPGTDKRIF.

This clone was recorded a few times. The chain combines TRDV1 with TRDJ1; 13 bases line up with TRDD3. The ends lost 2 bases at V and 2 bases at J; junction bases unmatched: 32. CDR1 is TSWWSYY, CDR2 QGS, per germline. This CDR3 region has 26 residues. The CDR3 spells CALGEIVLGGASLVLGDTGETDKLIF. The CDR3 DNA follows: TGTGCTCTTGGGGAAATCGTCCTGGGTGGGGCCTCCCTGGTACTGGGGGATACGGGTGAGACCGATAAACTCATCTTT.

This clone was seen only a few times. This sequence joins TRDV2 and TRDJ1; 13 bases are a match to TRDD3. Germline CDR1 reads GEAIGNYY; CDR2 reads EKD. The CDR3 length is 22 residues. The V segment lost 0 bases and the J segment 3 bases; nucleotides outside the gene matches: 21. For the CDR3, the DNA is TGTGCCTGTGACACCCTCCTAGCAGGAGTACTGGGGGATACGACGCTACCCGATAAACTCATCTTT. Its translation: CACDTLLAGVLGDTTLPDKLIF.

With respect to this clone: A single base is all that separates this from a far larger clone, so a read error is likely. The V and J genes are TRDV1 and TRDJ1; 8 bases are a match to TRDD3. The CDR3 contains 22 residues. V shed 5 bases and J 0 bases; nucleotides not matched to a gene: 26. Per germline, CDR1 TSWWSYY and CDR2 QGS. Here the CDR3 DNA reads TGTGCTCTTGGGCCTTGTTCGCAGTGGTGGGGGATTATTAGGGTTTACACCGATAAACTCATCTTT. Translation: CALGPCSQWWGIIRVYTDKLIF.

The J gene is TRDJ1, the V gene TRDV1, with D perhaps TRDD3 (5 bases). The germline V and J ends were trimmed by 0 bases and 0 bases, with 32 bases remaining between them. Per the germline V gene, CDR1 is TSWWSYY and CDR2 is QGS. The CDR3 is 23 residues long. The chain's CDR3 is CALGELEALPIWGWTSYTDKLIF. As DNA, the CDR3 is TGTGCTCTTGGGGAACTAGAGGCGTTGCCTATTTGGGGTTGGACATCGTACACCGATAAACTCATCTTT.